This T cell receptor beta chain was recorded in a study of T-cell memory formation after mild COVID-19. Study overall: TCR clusters largely stayed donor specific.

TCR alpha and TCR beta cDNA libraries with sample barcodes and UMIs came from 5'RACE using constant-segment primers. Via MiXCR, TCRdb re-called the 5' RACE reads, giving one row per CDR3 protein. The sample records hundreds of thousands of distinct CDR3 sequences, less than 25% being singletons. Between the trimmed V and J ends, which lost 3 bases and 6 bases, there was a span of 8 bases. Germline loops: CDR1 SGHNT, CDR2 YYREEE (reference sequence). This CDR3 has 12 amino acids. This receptor was identified in an adult woman who had mild COVID-19 (a few samples of this study predate the infection). Cell type and time point are not known. The chain recombines TRBV5-4 with TRBJ2-3, with D unclear. Sequencing was done on a sample of PBMCs or a T cell subset sorted from them (not recorded which). In DNA, the CDR3 is TGTGCCAGCAGCTCACAGATGGATACGCAGTATTTT. Its translation: CASSSQMDTQYF. Using reference TRBV5-4 and TRBJ2-3 for the parts outside the CDR3, the full variable domain is ETGVTQSPTHLIKTRGQQVTLRCSSQSGHNTVSWYQQALGQGPQFIFQYYREEENGRGNFPPRFSGLQFPNYSSELNVNALELDDSALYLCASSSQMDTQYFGPGTRLTVL.